This TCR beta chain was sequenced in a study of shared clonotypes between healthy human individuals. General study points: When compared with the clonotypes that were shared by all four sorted-subset donors, the non-shared clonotypes turned out to have lower generation probabilities. Naive subsets usually exceeded memory subsets in estimated richness.

The naive CD8 fraction comprised CD45RO-negative cells positively selected for CCR7 and excluded terminally differentiated effector memory CD45RA+ cells. The deep-level immunoSEQ assay was used. Libraries were prepared by immunoSEQ multiplex PCR; TCRdb keeps only in-frame clonotypes and omits some of them. The sample lists over 2 million clones, about 95% occurring once. The germline V gene has CDR1 SGHTA and CDR2 FQGNSA. The CDR3 has 16 amino acids. Trimming cost V 6 bases and J 2 bases; bases outside gene matches: 9. Details on this clone: Its antigen is not known.

The chain combines TRBV7-2 with TRBJ2-5; 10 nucleotides line up with TRBD2. The TCR comes from a man in his late teens or twenties in good health. What was sequenced was naive CD8+ T cells sorted from blood. The CDR3 reads CASSQTAGGRQETQYF. Here the CDR3 DNA reads TGTGCCAGCAGTCAAACAGCGGGGGGGCGACAAGAGACCCAGTACTTC.